The T cell receptor beta chain described here comes from a study of blood T cell repertoires in COVID-19. This table comes from immunoSEQ multiplex PCR, and its TCRdb copy is limited to in-frame clones, with some not included. This table holds more than 13,000 clones, 90% found once. Germline V lookup: CDR1 LNHNV, CDR2 YYDKDF (reference sequence). J lost 1 base, V lost 2 bases, and 5 bases had no gene match. The CDR3 sequence is 16 residues long. Material: peripheral blood. The chain is built from TRBV15 and TRBJ1-5, with 7 bases aligning to TRBD1. This TCR was recovered from a human donor in a cohort sampled during active COVID-19. The CDR3 is CATSRSGGRSNQPQHF. The CDR3 coding sequence is TGTGCCACCAGCAGATCAGGGGGACGGAGCAATCAGCCCCAGCATTTT.